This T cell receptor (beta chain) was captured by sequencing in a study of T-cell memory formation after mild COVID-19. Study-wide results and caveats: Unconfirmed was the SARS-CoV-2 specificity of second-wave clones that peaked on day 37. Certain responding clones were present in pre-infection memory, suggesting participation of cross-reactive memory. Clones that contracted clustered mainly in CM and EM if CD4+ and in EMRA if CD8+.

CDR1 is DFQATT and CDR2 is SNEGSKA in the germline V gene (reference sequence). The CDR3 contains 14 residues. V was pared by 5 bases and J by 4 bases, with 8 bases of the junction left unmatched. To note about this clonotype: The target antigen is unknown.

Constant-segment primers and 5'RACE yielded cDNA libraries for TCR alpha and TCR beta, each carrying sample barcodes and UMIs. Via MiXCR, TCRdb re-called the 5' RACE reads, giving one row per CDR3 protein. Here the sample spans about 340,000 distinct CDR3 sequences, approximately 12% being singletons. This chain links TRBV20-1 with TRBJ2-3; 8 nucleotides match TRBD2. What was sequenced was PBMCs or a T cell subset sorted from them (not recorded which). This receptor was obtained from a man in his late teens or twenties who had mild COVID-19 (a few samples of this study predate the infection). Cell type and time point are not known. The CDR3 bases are TGCAGTGCTGCCAGCGGGGGCATCGCAGATACGCAGTATTTT. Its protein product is CSAASGGIADTQYF.